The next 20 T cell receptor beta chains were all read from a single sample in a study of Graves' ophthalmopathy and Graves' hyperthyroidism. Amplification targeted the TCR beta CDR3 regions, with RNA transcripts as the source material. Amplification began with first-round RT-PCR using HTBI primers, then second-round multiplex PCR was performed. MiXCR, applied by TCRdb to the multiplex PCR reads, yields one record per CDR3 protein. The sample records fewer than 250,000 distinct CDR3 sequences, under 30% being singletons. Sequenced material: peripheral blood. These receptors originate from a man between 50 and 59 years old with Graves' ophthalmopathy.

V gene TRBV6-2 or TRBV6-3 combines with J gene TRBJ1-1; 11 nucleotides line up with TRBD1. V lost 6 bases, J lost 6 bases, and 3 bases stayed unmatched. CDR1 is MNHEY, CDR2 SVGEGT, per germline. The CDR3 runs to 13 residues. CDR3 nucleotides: TGTGCCAGCAGGGCGGGACAGGGGGCTGAAGCTTTCTTT. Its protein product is CASRAGQGAEAFF.

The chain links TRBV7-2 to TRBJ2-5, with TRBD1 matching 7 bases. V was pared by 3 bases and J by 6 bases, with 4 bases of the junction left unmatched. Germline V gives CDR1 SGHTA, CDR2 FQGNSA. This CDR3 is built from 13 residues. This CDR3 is CASSFTGEKTQYF. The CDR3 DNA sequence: TGTGCCAGCAGCTTTACAGGGGAGAAGACCCAGTACTTC.

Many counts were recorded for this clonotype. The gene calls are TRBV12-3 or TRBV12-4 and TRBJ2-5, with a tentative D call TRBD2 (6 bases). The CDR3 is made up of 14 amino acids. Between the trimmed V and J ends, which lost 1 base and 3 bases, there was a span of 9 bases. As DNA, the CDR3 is TGTGCCAGCAGTTTAGGGGGCGGGAAAGAGACCCAGTACTTC. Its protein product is CASSLGGGKETQYF.

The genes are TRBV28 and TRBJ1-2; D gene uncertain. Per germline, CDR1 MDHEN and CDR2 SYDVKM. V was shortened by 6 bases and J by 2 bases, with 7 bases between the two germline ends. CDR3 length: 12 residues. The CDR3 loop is CASSYLNYGYTF. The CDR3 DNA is TGTGCCAGCAGCTATTTGAACTATGGCTACACCTTC.

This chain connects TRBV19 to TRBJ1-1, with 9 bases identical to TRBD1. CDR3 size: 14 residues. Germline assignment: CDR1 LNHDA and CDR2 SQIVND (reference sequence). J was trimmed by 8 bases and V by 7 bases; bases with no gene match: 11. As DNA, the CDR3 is TGTGCCAGTACCTTGACAGGGGGTATTGGGGAAGCTTTCTTT. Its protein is CASTLTGGIGEAFF.

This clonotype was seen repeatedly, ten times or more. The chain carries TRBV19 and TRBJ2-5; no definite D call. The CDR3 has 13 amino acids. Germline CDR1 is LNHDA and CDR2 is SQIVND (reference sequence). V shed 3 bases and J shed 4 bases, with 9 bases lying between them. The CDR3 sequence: CASSMSRRETQYF. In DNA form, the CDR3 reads TGTGCCAGTAGTATGTCCCGAAGAGAGACCCAGTACTTC.

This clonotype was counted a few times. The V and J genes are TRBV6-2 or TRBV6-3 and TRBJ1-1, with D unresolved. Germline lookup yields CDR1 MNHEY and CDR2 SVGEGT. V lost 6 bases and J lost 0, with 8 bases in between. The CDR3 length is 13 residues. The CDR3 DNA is TGTGCCAGCAGACACGACCTGAACACTGAAGCTTTCTTT. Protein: CASRHDLNTEAFF.

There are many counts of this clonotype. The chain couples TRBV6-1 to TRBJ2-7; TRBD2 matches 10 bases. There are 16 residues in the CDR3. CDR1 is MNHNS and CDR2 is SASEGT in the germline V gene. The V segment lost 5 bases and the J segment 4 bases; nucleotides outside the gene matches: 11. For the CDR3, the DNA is TGTGCCAGCAGTACCCCCTCTAGCGGGAGTAGGTACGAGCAGTACTTC. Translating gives CASSTPSSGSRYEQYF.

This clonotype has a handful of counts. CDR3 nucleotides: TGCAGTGCTAGACAGTACCCGGGCGAGCAGTACTTC. It yields the protein CSARQYPGEQYF. The chain combines TRBV20-1 with TRBJ2-7; D not resolved. V was trimmed by 2 bases and J by 6 bases, leaving 11 bases between them. CDR1 is DFQATT and CDR2 is SNEGSKA in the germline V gene (reference sequence). This CDR3 region has 12 residues.

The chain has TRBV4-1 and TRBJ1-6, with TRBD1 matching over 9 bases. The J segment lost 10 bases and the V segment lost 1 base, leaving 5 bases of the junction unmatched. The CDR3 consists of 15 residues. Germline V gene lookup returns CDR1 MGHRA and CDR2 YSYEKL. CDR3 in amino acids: CASSQGGQGDSPLHF. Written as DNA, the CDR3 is TGCGCCAGCAGCCAAGGGGGACAGGGTGACTCACCCCTCCACTTT.

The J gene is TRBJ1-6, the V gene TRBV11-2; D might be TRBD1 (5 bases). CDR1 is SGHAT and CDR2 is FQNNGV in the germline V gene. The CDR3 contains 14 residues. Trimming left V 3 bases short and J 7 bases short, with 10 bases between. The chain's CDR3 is CASSFPGLNSPLHF. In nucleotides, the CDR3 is TGTGCCAGCAGCTTCCCAGGGTTAAATTCACCCCTCCACTTT.

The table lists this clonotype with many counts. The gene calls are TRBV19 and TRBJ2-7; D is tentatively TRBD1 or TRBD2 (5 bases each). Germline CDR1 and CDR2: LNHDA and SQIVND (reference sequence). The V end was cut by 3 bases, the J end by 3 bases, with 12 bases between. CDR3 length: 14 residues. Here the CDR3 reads CASSIGGQGYEQYF. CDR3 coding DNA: TGTGCCAGTAGTATCGGCGGGCAGGGCTACGAGCAGTACTTC.

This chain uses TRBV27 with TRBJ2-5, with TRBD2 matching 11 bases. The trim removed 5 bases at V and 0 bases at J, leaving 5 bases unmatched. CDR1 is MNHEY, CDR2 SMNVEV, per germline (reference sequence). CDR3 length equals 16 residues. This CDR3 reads CASSLGLAANQETQYF. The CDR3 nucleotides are TGTGCCAGCAGTCTGGGACTAGCGGCCAACCAAGAGACCCAGTACTTC.

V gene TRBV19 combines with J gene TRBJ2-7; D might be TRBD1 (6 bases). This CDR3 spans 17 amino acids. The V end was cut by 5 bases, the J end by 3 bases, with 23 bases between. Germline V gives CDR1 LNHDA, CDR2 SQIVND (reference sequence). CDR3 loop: CASSSRTQGQRNYEQYF. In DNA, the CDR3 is TGTGCCAGTAGTTCGCGAACTCAAGGACAGCGTAACTACGAGCAGTACTTC.

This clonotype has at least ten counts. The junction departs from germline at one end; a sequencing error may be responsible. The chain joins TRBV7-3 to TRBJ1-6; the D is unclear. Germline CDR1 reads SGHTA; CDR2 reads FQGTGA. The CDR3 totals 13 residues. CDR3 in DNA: TGTGCCAGCAGCTCCAAAATGGATTCACCCCCCCACTTT. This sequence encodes CASSSKMDSPPHF.

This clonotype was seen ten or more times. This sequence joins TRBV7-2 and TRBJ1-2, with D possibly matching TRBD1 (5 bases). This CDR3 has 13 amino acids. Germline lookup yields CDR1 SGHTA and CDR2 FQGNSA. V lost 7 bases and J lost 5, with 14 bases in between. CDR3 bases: TGTGCCAGCACCCTGGGAAGGGGTTATGGCTACACCTTC. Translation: CASTLGRGYGYTF.

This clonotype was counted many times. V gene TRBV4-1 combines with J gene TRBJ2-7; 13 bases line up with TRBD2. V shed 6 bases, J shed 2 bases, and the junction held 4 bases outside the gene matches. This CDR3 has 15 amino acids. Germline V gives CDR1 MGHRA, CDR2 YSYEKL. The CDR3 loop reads CASSAGTSGTYEQYF. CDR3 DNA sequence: TGCGCCAGCAGTGCCGGGACTAGCGGGACCTACGAGCAGTACTTC.

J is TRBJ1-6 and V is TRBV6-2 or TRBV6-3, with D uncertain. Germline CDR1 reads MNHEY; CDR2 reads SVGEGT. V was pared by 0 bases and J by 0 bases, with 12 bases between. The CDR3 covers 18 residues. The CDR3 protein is CASSYSILVSSYNSPLHF. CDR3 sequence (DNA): TGTGCCAGCAGTTACTCGATCCTCGTGAGCTCCTATAATTCACCCCTCCACTTT.

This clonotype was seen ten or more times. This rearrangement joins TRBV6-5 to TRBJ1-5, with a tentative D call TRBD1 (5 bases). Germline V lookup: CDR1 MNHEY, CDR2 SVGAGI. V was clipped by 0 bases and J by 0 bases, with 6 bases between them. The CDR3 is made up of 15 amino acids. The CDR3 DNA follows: TGTGCCAGCAGTTACTCAGGGGATAGCAATCAGCCCCAGCATTTT. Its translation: CASSYSGDSNQPQHF.

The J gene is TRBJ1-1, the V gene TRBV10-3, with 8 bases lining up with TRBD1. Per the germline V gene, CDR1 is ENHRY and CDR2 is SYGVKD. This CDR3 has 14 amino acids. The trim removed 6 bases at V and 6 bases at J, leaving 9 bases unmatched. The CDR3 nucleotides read TGTGCCATCAGACAACGACAGGGGACGGCTGAAGCTTTCTTT. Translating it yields CAIRQRQGTAEAFF.